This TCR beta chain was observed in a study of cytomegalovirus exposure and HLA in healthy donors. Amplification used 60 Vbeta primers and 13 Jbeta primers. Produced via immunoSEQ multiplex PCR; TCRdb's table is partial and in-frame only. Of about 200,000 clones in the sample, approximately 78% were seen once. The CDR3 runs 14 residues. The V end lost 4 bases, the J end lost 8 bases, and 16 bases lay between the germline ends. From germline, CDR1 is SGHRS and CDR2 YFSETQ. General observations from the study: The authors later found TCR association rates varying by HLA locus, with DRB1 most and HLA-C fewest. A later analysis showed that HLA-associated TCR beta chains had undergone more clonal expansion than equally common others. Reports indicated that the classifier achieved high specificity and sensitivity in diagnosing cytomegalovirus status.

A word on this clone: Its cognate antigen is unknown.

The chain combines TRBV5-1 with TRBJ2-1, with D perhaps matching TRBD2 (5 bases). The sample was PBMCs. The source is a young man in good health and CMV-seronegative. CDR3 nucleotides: TGCGCCAGCAGCCCGGCTGGAGCCGGGGATGAGCAGTTCTTC. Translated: CASSPAGAGDEQFF.